Shown below are 26 T cell receptor beta chains from a single sample sequenced in a study of T cells after yellow fever vaccination. TCRdb fed the 5' RACE reads into MiXCR, producing one record per CDR3 protein. The table includes over 110,000 distinct CDR3 sequences, 7.7% detected once. Sequences were derived from CD4+ T cells sorted from PBMCs, sampled 5 days after the yellow fever booster vaccination. The receptors derive from a young man who received the YFV17D yellow fever vaccine.

With respect to this clonotype: This sequence may be a read error, since a much larger clone differs from it by one base. The V and J genes are TRBV24-1 and TRBJ2-3; 11 positions agree with TRBD2. CDR1 and CDR2 (germline): KGHDR, SFDVKD. The CDR3 runs 19 residues. In DNA, the CDR3 is TGTGCCCCCAGTGATTTCGCGGCTACTAGCGGGAGTTCCACAGATACGCAGTATTTT. Encoded protein: CAPSDFAATSGSSTDTQYF.

This clonotype was seen ten or more times. The chain combines TRBV1 with TRBJ2-5. TRBV1 is described as a pseudogene. This CDR3 is 15 amino acids long. The CDR3 loop is CTSSSQNGSTETQYF. Here the CDR3 DNA reads TGCACCAGCAGCTCCCAAAACGGGTCAACAGAGACCCAGTACTTC.

This clonotype has a count of ten or more. The CDR3 loop reads CAGDRSSTEAFF. The DNA for the CDR3 is TGTGCCGGCGACAGGTCTTCCACTGAAGCTTTCTTT. V is TRBV30 and J is TRBJ1-1; D might be TRBD1 (6 bases). Per the germline V gene, CDR1 is GTSNPN and CDR2 is SVGIG (reference sequence). V lost 8 bases to trimming and J lost 4 bases, with 14 bases between them. CDR3 length: 12 amino acids.

This clonotype was picked up a small number of times. The chain couples TRBV5-6 to TRBJ2-2; unclear D gene. The CDR3 runs to 14 residues. CDR1 is SGHDT, CDR2 YYEEEE, per germline. V lost 4 bases and J 0 bases, leaving 7 bases between the germline ends. The CDR3: CASSPVSNTGELFF. For the CDR3, the DNA is TGTGCCAGCAGCCCCGTTTCGAACACCGGGGAGCTGTTTTTT.

This clonotype was counted at least ten times. The V call is TRBV7-3, the J call TRBJ2-1, with D possibly TRBD1 on 6 matching bases. The V end lost 5 bases, the J end lost 3 bases, and 14 bases lay between the germline ends. The germline CDR1 and CDR2 sequences are SGHTA and FQGTGA. The CDR3 is made up of 15 amino acids. CDR3 region: CASSISLTGYNEQFF. DNA of the CDR3: TGTGCCAGCAGCATCAGCCTGACAGGCTACAATGAGCAGTTCTTC.

This clonotype came up many times. The chain has TRBV7-2 and TRBJ1-2; possible D gene TRBD1, 6 bases. The CDR3 is 15 amino acids. CDR1 SGHTA and CDR2 FQGNSA come from the germline V gene. The V end was cut by 5 bases, the J end by 4 bases, with 17 bases between. In DNA, the CDR3 is TGTGCCAGCAGCCTCGACTTCGGGACAATCTATGGCTACACCTTC. This translates into CASSLDFGTIYGYTF. Variable domain in full (rest from reference TRBV7-2 and TRBJ1-2): GAGVSQSPSNKVTEKGKDVELRCDPISGHTALYWYRQSLGQGLEFLIYFQGNSAPDKSGLPSDRFSAERTGGSVSTLTIQRTQQEDSAVYLCASSLDFGTIYGYTFGSGTRLTVV.

This clonotype was counted ten times or more. V and J are TRBV9 and TRBJ1-5, with D hard to call. The V end was cut by 0 bases, the J end by 11 bases, with 15 bases between. Germline CDR1 reads SGDLS; CDR2 reads YYNGEE. CDR3 length: 14 amino acids. CDR3 sequence reads: CASSVGLAEEAQHF. DNA of the CDR3: TGTGCCAGCAGCGTAGGATTGGCGGAGGAAGCCCAGCATTTT.

This clonotype has a count of ten or more. The chain is built from TRBV5-1 and TRBJ2-7; D is possibly TRBD2 (5 bases). Looked up from germline, CDR1 is SGHRS and CDR2 is YFSETQ. The CDR3 has 13 amino acids. Trimming removed 5 bases from V and 7 bases from J, with 16 bases in between. The CDR3 region is CASSLRATGEQYF. CDR3 in DNA: TGCGCCAGCAGTTTGCGGGCCACTGGGGAGCAGTACTTC. Combining the CDR3 with reference TRBV5-1 and TRBJ2-7 gives the whole variable domain KAGVTQTPRYLIKTRGQQVTLSCSPISGHRSVSWYQQTPGQGLQFLFEYFSETQRNKGNFPGRFSGRQFSNSRSEMNVSTLELGDSALYLCASSLRATGEQYFGPGTRLTVT.

This clonotype was detected many times. The rearrangement joins TRBV5-1 to TRBJ2-7; D is unresolved. Germline values: CDR1 SGHRS, CDR2 YFSETQ. V lost 2 bases to trimming and J lost 1 base, with 7 bases between them. The CDR3 spans 13 residues. In DNA form, the CDR3 reads TGCGCCAGCAGCTTCACGGTTTCCTACGAGCAGTACTTC. Translated: CASSFTVSYEQYF.

This clonotype was recorded at least ten times. This rearrangement joins TRBV20-1 to TRBJ2-7; D remains ambiguous. The CDR3 totals 12 residues. Per germline, CDR1 DFQATT and CDR2 SNEGSKA (reference sequence). Trimming took 6 bases from V and 0 from J, leaving 9 bases between them. DNA for the CDR3: TGCAGTGCGAGGCCGGGCTCCTACGAGCAGTACTTC. The encoded protein is CSARPGSYEQYF.

This clonotype turned up a few times. V is TRBV30 and J is TRBJ2-3, with TRBD1 matching 8 bases. Germline CDR1 GTSNPN, CDR2 SVGIG (reference sequence). The trim removed 5 bases at V and 0 bases at J, leaving 7 bases unmatched. The CDR3 loop spans 15 amino acids. CDR3: CAWDPGTGSTDTQYF. CDR3 nucleotides: TGTGCCTGGGATCCGGGGACAGGTAGCACAGATACGCAGTATTTT. Using reference TRBV30 and TRBJ2-3 for the parts outside the CDR3, the full variable domain is SQTIHQWPATLVQPVGSPLSLECTVEGTSNPNLYWYRQAAGRGLQLLFYSVGIGQISSEVPQNLSASRPQDRQFILSSKKLLLSDSGFYLCAWDPGTGSTDTQYFGPGTRLTVL.

This clonotype was detected ten times or more. The chain has TRBV7-2 and TRBJ2-7; D call uncertain. Germline V lookup: CDR1 SGHTA, CDR2 FQGNSA. The CDR3 consists of 12 residues. Trimming cost V 2 bases and J 6 bases, with 8 bases left between them. CDR3 protein: CASSLWGFEQYF. CDR3 bases: TGTGCCAGCAGCTTATGGGGATTCGAGCAGTACTTC. The whole variable domain, filled in from reference TRBV7-2 and TRBJ2-7, reads GAGVSQSPSNKVTEKGKDVELRCDPISGHTALYWYRQSLGQGLEFLIYFQGNSAPDKSGLPSDRFSAERTGGSVSTLTIQRTQQEDSAVYLCASSLWGFEQYFGPGTRLTVT.

This clonotype was counted many times. The chain couples TRBV3-1 to TRBJ2-7; 10 positions match TRBD1. This CDR3 comprises 14 residues. Germline CDR1 reads LGHDT; CDR2 reads YNNKEL (reference sequence). The ends lost 8 bases at V and 7 bases at J; junction bases unmatched: 11. The CDR3 DNA reads TGTGCCAGCGCTCGTCGGGACAGGGGTTGGGAGCAGTACTTC. Its protein product is CASARRDRGWEQYF.

The table lists this clonotype with many counts. J is TRBJ2-5 and V is TRBV5-4, with D perhaps matching TRBD2 (5 bases). This CDR3 region has 14 residues. Germline-derived CDR1 and CDR2 are SGHNT and YYREEE (reference sequence). V dropped 4 bases and J dropped 1 base, with 11 bases sitting between them. The CDR3 region is CASSIREGQETQYF. As DNA, the CDR3 is TGTGCCAGCAGCATCCGTGAGGGCCAAGAGACCCAGTACTTC.

Many counts were recorded for this clonotype. The chain has TRBV6-1 and TRBJ2-7; 8 nucleotides line up with TRBD2. The junction had 6 bases not matched to a gene; V was cut back by 8 bases and J by 3 bases. The germline V gene encodes CDR1 MNHNS and CDR2 SASEGT. CDR3 length equals 13 residues. The CDR3 loop reads CASGASGYYEQYF. The CDR3 DNA follows: TGTGCCAGCGGGGCTAGCGGGTACTACGAGCAGTACTTC.

This clonotype was detected ten times or more. This sequence joins TRBV20-1 and TRBJ2-3, with TRBD2 matching over 9 bases. V gave up 6 bases and J gave up 0 bases; unmatched junction bases: 10. This CDR3 is 16 amino acids long. Germline CDR1 is DFQATT and CDR2 is SNEGSKA (reference sequence). CDR3 sequence (DNA): TGCAGTGCATCTGGGACTAGCTCTTCTAGCACAGATACGCAGTATTTT. This codes for CSASGTSSSSTDTQYF.

This clonotype was recorded many times. The chain recombines TRBV7-2 with TRBJ1-1; D gene ambiguous. The CDR3 is 12 amino acids. V was shortened by 5 bases and J by 10 bases, with 14 bases between the two germline ends. Germline V CDR1 and CDR2: SGHTA, FQGNSA. The CDR3 spells CASSPSSPRAFF. CDR3 sequence (DNA): TGTGCCAGCAGCCCTTCGTCACCAAGAGCTTTCTTT.

This clonotype was picked up many times. The chain carries TRBV29-1 and TRBJ2-2; 15 bases fit TRBD2. J lost 8 bases, V lost 1 base, and 8 bases had no gene match. The CDR3 runs 17 residues. Germline V CDR1 and CDR2: SQVTM, ANQGSEA. The chain's CDR3 is CSVEAQRGLAGGGELFF. For the CDR3, the DNA is TGCAGCGTTGAAGCCCAAAGGGGACTAGCGGGAGGTGGGGAGCTGTTTTTT.

This clonotype was found many times. The chain uses TRBV14 and TRBJ2-5; D unresolved. Trimming took 1 base from V and 5 from J, leaving 8 bases between them. Germline loops: CDR1 SGHDN, CDR2 FVKESK. There are 13 residues in the CDR3. This CDR3 reads CASSQGALETQYF. In DNA form, the CDR3 reads TGTGCCAGCAGCCAAGGGGCTTTGGAGACCCAGTACTTC.

This clonotype appeared a few times. The V gene is TRBV20-1, the J gene TRBJ2-2; TRBD2 is a possible D gene (5 bases). Germline V lookup: CDR1 DFQATT, CDR2 SNEGSKA (reference sequence). CDR3 length equals 16 residues. Between the trimmed V and J ends, which lost 0 bases and 8 bases, there was a span of 19 bases. In DNA, the CDR3 is TGCAGTGCTAGAGAAGCGCTTGCGGGTTATGCGGGGGAGCTGTTTTTT. Translating gives CSAREALAGYAGELFF.

In nucleotides, the CDR3 is TGTGCCAGTAGGCACGAGACAGGGACTCCGAACACTGAAGCTTTCTTT. Encoded protein: CASRHETGTPNTEAFF. The V and J genes are TRBV19 and TRBJ1-1, with TRBD1 matching 7 bases. Trimming at V came to 6 bases and at J to 1 base, leaving 11 bases not matched to a gene. This CDR3 spans 16 amino acids. The germline V gene has CDR1 LNHDA and CDR2 SQIVND (reference sequence).

This clonotype appeared many times. V usage is TRBV7-2 and J usage is TRBJ2-1; D uncertain. V was trimmed by 4 bases and J by 4 bases, leaving 8 bases between them. The CDR3 consists of 13 residues. Germline V gene lookup returns CDR1 SGHTA and CDR2 FQGNSA. The CDR3 coding sequence is TGTGCCAGCAGCTCCTCGCAGTACAATGAGCAGTTCTTC. Its translation: CASSSSQYNEQFF.

This clonotype was seen at least ten times. This chain connects TRBV5-1 to TRBJ2-7, with a tentative D call TRBD2 (6 bases). The V gene lost 4 bases and the J gene lost 3 bases, with 11 bases spanning the gap. CDR3 length: 13 residues. Germline lookup yields CDR1 SGHRS and CDR2 YFSETQ. The chain's CDR3 is CASSRGADYEQYF. In DNA, the CDR3 is TGCGCCAGCAGCCGCGGGGCGGACTACGAGCAGTACTTC.

This clonotype has ten or more counts. V usage is TRBV10-2 and J usage is TRBJ2-1, with TRBD2 matching over 7 bases. V shed 3 bases, J shed 7 bases, and the junction held 9 bases outside the gene matches. CDR3 size: 15 residues. The germline V gene encodes CDR1 WSHSY and CDR2 SAAADI. This CDR3 is CASSDVAGAWNEQFF. In nucleotides, the CDR3 is TGCGCCAGCAGTGACGTGGCGGGAGCGTGGAATGAGCAGTTCTTC.

The sample holds a few counts of this clonotype. V gene TRBV6-1 combines with J gene TRBJ1-1; no clear D. This CDR3 region has 16 residues. Trimming took 6 bases from V and 0 from J, leaving 17 bases between them. Germline V lookup: CDR1 MNHNS, CDR2 SASEGT. CDR3 in DNA: TGTGCCAGCAGCGACGGAGGCACCCGATTGAACACTGAAGCTTTCTTT. Translation: CASSDGGTRLNTEAFF.

This clonotype was picked up many times. This rearrangement joins TRBV12-3 or TRBV12-4 to TRBJ2-2, with D unclear. This CDR3 has 12 amino acids. Trimming shortened V by 6 bases and J by 5 bases, and 7 bases separated the two germline ends. CDR3 sequence reads: CASSHITGELFF. DNA of the CDR3: TGTGCCAGCAGCCACATAACCGGGGAGCTGTTTTTT.